This entry describes one TCR beta chain. Antigen: not known. Each CDR3 protein gets one entry after TCRdb re-called the 5' RACE reads with MiXCR. The table lists roughly 200,000 distinct CDR3 sequences, about 20% of them singletons. This entry belongs to a study of T-cell memory formation after mild COVID-19. At the level of the study: There were largely donor-specific TCR clusters. Study results and limitations: Clones contracting over day 15 to 85 were CD4/CD8 balanced, with later expanders leaning CD4+. Shrinking CD4+ clones resided mostly in CM and EM, and CD8+ ones in EMRA.

Sequencing was done on a sample of PBMCs or a T cell subset sorted from them (not recorded which). This clonotype originated in an adult woman who had mild COVID-19 (a few samples of this study predate the infection). Cell type and time point are not known.

CDR3 sequence reads: CASSLAYGGTEAFF. The CDR3 DNA reads TGTGCCAGCAGCTTAGCTTATGGGGGGACTGAAGCTTTCTTT. V gene TRBV7-9 combines with J gene TRBJ1-1, with a possible D match to TRBD1 (5 bases). The CDR3 sequence is 14 residues long. Germline assignment: CDR1 SEHNR and CDR2 FQNEAQ (reference sequence). Deletions cut 0 bases from V and 5 bases from J, with 10 bases between.